The present T cell receptor (beta chain) was sequenced within a study of cytomegalovirus exposure and HLA in healthy donors. Study-level background: Samples from HLA-typed donors yielded 85 million to 95 million unique TCRs in an early data release. Study findings and constraints: Excluded were some V segments that proved indistinguishable, including TRBV6-2 and TRBV6-3. With DRB1 most and HLA-C fewest, TCR association rates differed between HLA loci in a later analysis. Per published reports, the classifier diagnosed cytomegalovirus status with high specificity and sensitivity.

With regard to this clone: Its antigen remains unidentified.

Deletions cut 10 bases from V and 5 bases from J, with 8 bases between. Germline assignment: CDR1 MDHEN and CDR2 SYDVKM. The CDR3 spans 10 residues. Use of 60 Vbeta and 13 Jbeta primers characterized the PCR. Clones were sequenced by immunoSEQ multiplex PCR, and TCRdb holds only the in-frame ones, with some missing. The specimen's table records 100,000 to 150,000 clones. This clonotype was sampled from a young man in good health and CMV-seronegative. Sequenced input: PBMCs. This chain connects TRBV28 to TRBJ2-5; no firm D call. The CDR3 coding sequence is TGTGCCACCCGGTCGGAGACCCAGTACTTC. Translated, it gives CATRSETQYF.